One T cell receptor (beta chain) is described in this entry. What it binds is not known. A much larger clone is a single base away; this may be a read error. The sample comes from a study of CD8 T cells in ankylosing spondylitis. Points from the study as a whole: CD8+ disease-linked clones were present at relatively low frequencies in blood.

This CDR3 comprises 15 residues. In germline, CDR1 is MNHEY, CDR2 SVGEGT. TCRdb redid the calling of the 5' RACE reads with MiXCR, one entry per CDR3 protein. The sample records 150,000 or so distinct CDR3 sequences, under 14% being singletons. This sequence originates from a male donor with ankylosing spondylitis or in good health (not recorded which). The sample consisted of blood, either unsorted or a sorted T cell fraction (not recorded which). V and J are TRBV6-2 or TRBV6-3 and TRBJ2-7; TRBD1 aligns across 7 bases. CDR3 residues: CASSQTGVMWNDQYF. DNA for the CDR3: TGTGCCAGCAGTCAAACAGGGGTTATGTGGAACGATCAGTACTTC.